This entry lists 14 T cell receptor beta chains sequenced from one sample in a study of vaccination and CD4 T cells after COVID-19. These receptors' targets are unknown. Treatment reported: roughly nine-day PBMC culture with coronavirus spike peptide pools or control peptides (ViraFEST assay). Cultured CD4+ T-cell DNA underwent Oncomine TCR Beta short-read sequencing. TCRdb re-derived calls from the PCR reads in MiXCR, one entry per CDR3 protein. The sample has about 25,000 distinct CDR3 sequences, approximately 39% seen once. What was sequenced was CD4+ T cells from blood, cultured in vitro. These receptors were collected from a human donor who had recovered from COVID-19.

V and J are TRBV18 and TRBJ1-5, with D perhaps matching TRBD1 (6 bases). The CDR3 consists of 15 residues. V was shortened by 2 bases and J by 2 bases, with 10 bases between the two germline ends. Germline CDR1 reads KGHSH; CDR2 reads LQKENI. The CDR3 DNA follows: TGTGCCAGCTCACCAACAGGGATCGGCAATCAGCCCCAGCATTTT. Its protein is CASSPTGIGNQPQHF.

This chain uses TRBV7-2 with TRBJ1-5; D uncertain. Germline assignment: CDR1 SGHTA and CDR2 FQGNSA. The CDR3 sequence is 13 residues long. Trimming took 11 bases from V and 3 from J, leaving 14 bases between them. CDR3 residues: CASAQVYNQPQHF. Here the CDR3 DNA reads TGTGCCTCAGCTCAGGTTTACAATCAGCCCCAGCATTTT.

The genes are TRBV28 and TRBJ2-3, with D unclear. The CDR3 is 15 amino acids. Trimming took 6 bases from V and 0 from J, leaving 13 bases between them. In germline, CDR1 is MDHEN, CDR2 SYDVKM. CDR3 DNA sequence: TGTGCCAGCAGATCGAGGTTTGTGAGCACAGATACGCAGTATTTT. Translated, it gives CASRSRFVSTDTQYF. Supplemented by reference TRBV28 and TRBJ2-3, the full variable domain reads DVKVTQSSRYLVKRTGEKVFLECVQDMDHENMFWYRQDPGLGLRLIYFSYDVKMKEKGDIPEGYSVSREKKERFSLILESASTNQTSMYLCASRSRFVSTDTQYFGPGTRLTVL.

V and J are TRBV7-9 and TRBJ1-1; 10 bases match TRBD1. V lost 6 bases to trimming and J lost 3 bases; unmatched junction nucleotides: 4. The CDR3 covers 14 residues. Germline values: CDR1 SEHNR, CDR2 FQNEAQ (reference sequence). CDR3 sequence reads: CASSRTGGDTEAFF. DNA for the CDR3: TGTGCCAGCAGTCGGACAGGGGGGGACACTGAAGCTTTCTTT.

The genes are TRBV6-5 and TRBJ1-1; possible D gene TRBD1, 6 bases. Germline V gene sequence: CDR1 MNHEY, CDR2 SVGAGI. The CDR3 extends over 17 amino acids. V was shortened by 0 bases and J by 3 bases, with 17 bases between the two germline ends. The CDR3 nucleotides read TGTGCCAGCAGTTACTCGAAAGTGCGCCAGGGGTACACTGAAGCTTTCTTT. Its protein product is CASSYSKVRQGYTEAFF.

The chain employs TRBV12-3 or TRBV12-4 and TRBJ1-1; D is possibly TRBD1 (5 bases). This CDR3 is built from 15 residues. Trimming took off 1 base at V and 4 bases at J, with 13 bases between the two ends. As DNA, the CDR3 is TGTGCCAGCAGTTTAGGCTGGGAAGGGGTCACTGAAGCTTTCTTT. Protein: CASSLGWEGVTEAFF.

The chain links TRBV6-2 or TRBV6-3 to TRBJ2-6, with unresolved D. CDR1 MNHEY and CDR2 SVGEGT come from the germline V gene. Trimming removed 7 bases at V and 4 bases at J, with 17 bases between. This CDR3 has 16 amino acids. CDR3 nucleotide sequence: TGTGCCAGCACTCCGAACAGTCCCCTCGGGGCCAACGTCCTGACTTTC. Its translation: CASTPNSPLGANVLTF.

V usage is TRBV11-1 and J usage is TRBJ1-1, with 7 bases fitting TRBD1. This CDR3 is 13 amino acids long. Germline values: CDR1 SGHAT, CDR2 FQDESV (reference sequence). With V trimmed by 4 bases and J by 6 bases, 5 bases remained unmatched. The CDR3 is CASSSRQGAEAFF. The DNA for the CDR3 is TGTGCCAGCAGCTCGAGACAGGGCGCTGAAGCTTTCTTT. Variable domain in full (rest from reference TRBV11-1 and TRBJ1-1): EAEVAQSPRYKITEKSQAVAFWCDPISGHATLYWYRQILGQGPELLVQFQDESVVDDSQLPKDRFSAERLKGVDSTLKIQPAELGDSAMYLCASSSRQGAEAFFGQGTRLTVV.

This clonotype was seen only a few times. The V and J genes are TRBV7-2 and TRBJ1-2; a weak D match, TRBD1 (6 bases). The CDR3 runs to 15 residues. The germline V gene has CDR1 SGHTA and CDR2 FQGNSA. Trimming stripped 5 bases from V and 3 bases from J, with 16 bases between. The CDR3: CASSAQGLVHYGYTF. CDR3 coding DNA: TGTGCCAGCAGCGCCCAGGGGCTGGTTCACTATGGCTACACCTTC.

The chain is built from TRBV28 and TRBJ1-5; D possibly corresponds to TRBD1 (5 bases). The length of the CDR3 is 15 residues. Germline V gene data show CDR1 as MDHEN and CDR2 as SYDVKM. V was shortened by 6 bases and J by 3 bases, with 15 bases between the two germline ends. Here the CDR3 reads CASSRITGINQPQHF. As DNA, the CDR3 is TGTGCCAGCAGCCGAATTACAGGTATCAATCAGCCCCAGCATTTT.

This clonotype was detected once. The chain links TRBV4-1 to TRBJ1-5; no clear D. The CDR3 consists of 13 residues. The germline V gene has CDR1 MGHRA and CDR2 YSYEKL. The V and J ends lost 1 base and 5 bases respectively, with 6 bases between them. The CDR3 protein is CASSQGADQPQHF. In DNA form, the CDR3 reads TGCGCCAGCAGCCAAGGGGCGGATCAGCCCCAGCATTTT.

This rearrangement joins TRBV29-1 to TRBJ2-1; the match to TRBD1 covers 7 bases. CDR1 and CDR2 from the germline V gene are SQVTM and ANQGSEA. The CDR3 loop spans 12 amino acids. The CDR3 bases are TGCAGAGTTACAGGGGTTTGGGCGGAGCAGTTCTTC. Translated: CRVTGVWAEQFF.

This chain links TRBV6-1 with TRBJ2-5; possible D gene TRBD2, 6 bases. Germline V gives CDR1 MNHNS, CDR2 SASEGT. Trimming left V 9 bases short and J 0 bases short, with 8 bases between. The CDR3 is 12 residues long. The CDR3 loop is CARRGYQETQYF. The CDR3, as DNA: TGTGCCAGACGGGGGTACCAAGAGACCCAGTACTTC.

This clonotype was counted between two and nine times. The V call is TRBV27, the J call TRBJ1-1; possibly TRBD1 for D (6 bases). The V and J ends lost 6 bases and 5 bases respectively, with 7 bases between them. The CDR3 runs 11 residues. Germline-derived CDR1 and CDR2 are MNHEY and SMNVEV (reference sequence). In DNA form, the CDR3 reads TGTGCCAGCAGCAGGGGAACTGAAGCTTTCTTT. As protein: CASSRGTEAFF.